These 29 T cell receptor beta chains were all obtained from the same sample, sequenced in a study of shared clonotypes between healthy human individuals. Measured with immunoSEQ multiplex PCR; TCRdb has only the in-frame clones, and not every one. This table has 950,000 to 1,100,000 clones, around 74% appearing once. Specimen: memory CD4+ T cells sorted from blood. Subset meaning: CD45RA-negative fraction. These receptors were obtained from a man aged 18 to 35 in good health.

This clone has only a few counts. The chain employs TRBV7-2 and TRBJ2-2, with 8 bases that match TRBD1. The germline CDR1 and CDR2 sequences are SGHTA and FQGNSA. CDR3 length: 16 amino acids. V lost 3 bases to trimming and J lost 0 bases; unmatched junction nucleotides: 3. CDR3 region: CASSLDRAPNTGELFF. In DNA, the CDR3 is TGTGCCAGCAGCTTGGACAGGGCGCCGAACACCGGGGAGCTGTTTTTT. The whole variable domain, remainder taken from reference TRBV7-2 and TRBJ2-2, is GAGVSQSPSNKVTEKGKDVELRCDPISGHTALYWYRQSLGQGLEFLIYFQGNSAPDKSGLPSDRFSAERTGGSVSTLTIQRTQQEDSAVYLCASSLDRAPNTGELFFGEGSRLTVL.

With respect to this clone: One end of the junction varies from germline; a read error may be responsible. The chain joins TRBV10-1 to TRBJ2-7, with D possibly being TRBD2 (6 bases). Germline V lookup: CDR1 WNHNN, CDR2 SYGVQD (reference sequence). The CDR3 length is 14 residues. DNA for the CDR3: TGCGCTAGCAGTGTTTCGGGAGCCCTCTACGAGCAGTACTTC. Translated: CASSVSGALYEQYF.

A single count supports this clone. V gene TRBV9 combines with J gene TRBJ2-2; D may be TRBD2 (5 bases). CDR1 is SGDLS and CDR2 is YYNGEE in the germline V gene. This CDR3 has 14 amino acids. The V gene lost 2 bases and the J gene lost 8 bases, with 13 bases spanning the gap. The CDR3 is CASSVRTEAGELFF. DNA for the CDR3: TGTGCCAGCAGCGTTAGGACGGAGGCGGGGGAGCTGTTTTTT.

Only a few counts were recorded for this clone. The rearrangement joins TRBV28 to TRBJ2-7, with D unresolved. Between the trimmed V and J ends, which lost 8 bases and 3 bases, there was a span of 14 bases. Germline values: CDR1 MDHEN, CDR2 SYDVKM. This CDR3 spans 13 amino acids. The CDR3 is CASRSGLSYEQYF. CDR3 in DNA: TGTGCCAGCCGCTCCGGTTTGAGCTACGAGCAGTACTTC. The complete variable domain, with remaining parts taken from reference TRBV28 and TRBJ2-7, reads DVKVTQSSRYLVKRTGEKVFLECVQDMDHENMFWYRQDPGLGLRLIYFSYDVKMKEKGDIPEGYSVSREKKERFSLILESASTNQTSMYLCASRSGLSYEQYFGPGTRLTVT.

With respect to this clone: Other DNA sequences in the same sample also yield this CDR3. This chain uses TRBV19 with TRBJ1-5; the D is unclear. Germline values: CDR1 LNHDA, CDR2 SQIVND (reference sequence). The V gene lost 6 bases and the J gene lost 2 bases, with 5 bases spanning the gap. The CDR3 is made up of 12 amino acids. This CDR3 reads CASSWGNQPQHF. The CDR3 DNA follows: TGTGCCAGTAGCTGGGGCAATCAGCCCCAGCATTTT.

J is TRBJ2-6 and V is TRBV7-2; D ambiguous. Germline V gives CDR1 SGHTA, CDR2 FQGNSA. Trimming cost V 2 bases and J 1 base, with 12 bases left between them. This CDR3 spans 17 amino acids. Here the CDR3 reads CASSLSSTLSGANVLTF. In DNA, the CDR3 is TGTGCCAGCAGCTTATCGTCTACCTTGTCTGGGGCCAACGTCCTGACTTTC.

This clone was observed a few times. The chain employs TRBV10-2 and TRBJ2-4; D is perhaps TRBD2 (6 bases). Trimming stripped 0 bases from V and 9 bases from J, with 9 bases between. This CDR3 is built from 13 residues. CDR1 and CDR2 from the germline V gene are WSHSY and SAAADI. CDR3 amino acids: CASSESTRAIQYF. Written as DNA, the CDR3 is TGCGCCAGCAGTGAGTCGACTAGGGCCATTCAGTACTTC.

In its sample, this clone was seen many times. V gene TRBV4-1 combines with J gene TRBJ2-3; 11 bases are shared with TRBD2. CDR3 length: 16 amino acids. CDR1 and CDR2 from the germline V gene are MGHRA and YSYEKL. V was clipped by 4 bases and J by 3 bases; unmatched bases: 6. The CDR3 is CASSRGLAGNTDTQYF. Here the CDR3 DNA reads TGCGCCAGCAGCCGAGGACTAGCGGGCAATACAGATACGCAGTATTTT.

This chain joins TRBV27 and TRBJ2-3, with a possible D match to TRBD2 (7 bases). Trimming removed 6 bases from V and 3 bases from J, with 13 bases in between. The CDR3 sequence is 14 residues long. The germline V gene has CDR1 MNHEY and CDR2 SMNVEV (reference sequence). Written as DNA, the CDR3 is TGTGCCAGCAGACCGGGGGGCCCTACAGATACGCAGTATTTT. Amino acids: CASRPGGPTDTQYF.

This chain links TRBV6-5 with TRBJ2-3; a weak D match, TRBD2 (7 bases). The CDR3 extends over 14 amino acids. V dropped 7 bases and J dropped 2 bases, with 13 bases sitting between them. Germline V lookup: CDR1 MNHEY, CDR2 SVGAGI. CDR3 sequence (DNA): TGTGCCAGCAAAGCGGGACATAACACAGATACGCAGTATTTT. Protein sequence: CASKAGHNTDTQYF.

This clone was seen a few times. The gene calls are TRBV2 and TRBJ2-7, with D maybe TRBD2 (6 bases). Trimming stripped 4 bases from V and 6 bases from J, with 13 bases between. CDR1 and CDR2 (germline): SNHLY, FYNNEI. This CDR3 spans 13 amino acids. Written as DNA, the CDR3 is TGTGCCAGCAGTGTCGGGGGATTCGGCGAGCAGTACTTC. It encodes CASSVGGFGEQYF. Full variable domain (missing parts from reference TRBV2 and TRBJ2-7): EPEVTQTPSHQVTQMGQEVILRCVPISNHLYFYWYRQILGQKVEFLVSFYNNEISEKSEIFDDQFSVERPDGSNFTLKIRSTKLEDSAMYFCASSVGGFGEQYFGPGTRLTVT.

The J gene is TRBJ2-7, the V gene TRBV5-1, with TRBD2 identical over 7 bases. The CDR3 sequence is 14 residues long. Per the germline V gene, CDR1 is SGHRS and CDR2 is YFSETQ. With 4 bases clipped from V and 5 bases from J, the junction kept 9 bases outside the gene matches. CDR3 nucleotides: TGCGCCAGCAGCCCTCGGCTAGCGGCCAACGAGCAGTACTTC. This translates into CASSPRLAANEQYF.

The chain couples TRBV18 to TRBJ2-3; 9 bases are shared with TRBD2. The CDR3 is made up of 16 amino acids. V shed 0 bases, J shed 2 bases, and the junction held 3 bases outside the gene matches. The germline V gene has CDR1 KGHSH and CDR2 LQKENI. The CDR3 DNA is TGTGCCAGCTCACCACCGGCTAGCGGGAACACAGATACGCAGTATTTT. Amino acid sequence: CASSPPASGNTDTQYF.

The chain has TRBV9 and TRBJ1-3; a possible D gene is TRBD1 (5 bases). CDR3 size: 13 residues. V was shortened by 4 bases and J by 4 bases, with 9 bases between the two germline ends. CDR1 is SGDLS and CDR2 is YYNGEE in the germline V gene. The CDR3 nucleotides read TGTGCCAGCAGCCCTCGGACAGGAAACACCATATATTTT. It is translated as CASSPRTGNTIYF.

There are many counts of this clone. The rearrangement uses TRBV2 and TRBJ2-3; D gene unclear. V lost 4 bases, J lost 4 bases, and 6 bases lay in between. The CDR3 consists of 12 residues. Germline-derived CDR1 and CDR2 are SNHLY and FYNNEI. The CDR3 DNA reads as TGTGCCAGCAGTGGGGATGCAGATACGCAGTATTTT. It translates to CASSGDADTQYF.

This chain links TRBV9 with TRBJ2-5; D is perhaps TRBD1 or TRBD2 (5 bases each). This CDR3 contains 14 residues. The V end lost 0 bases, the J end lost 2 bases, and 8 bases lay between the germline ends. Germline V gene sequence: CDR1 SGDLS, CDR2 YYNGEE. The CDR3 reads CASSVGDGQETQYF. The CDR3 DNA follows: TGTGCCAGCAGCGTAGGGGACGGTCAAGAGACCCAGTACTTC.

V is TRBV2 and J is TRBJ1-1, with D unresolved. The CDR3 runs to 14 residues. The germline V gene encodes CDR1 SNHLY and CDR2 FYNNEI. V was trimmed by 1 base and J by 0 bases, leaving 6 bases between them. CDR3: CASSEEAVNTEAFF. In nucleotides, the CDR3 is TGTGCCAGCAGTGAAGAGGCGGTGAACACTGAAGCTTTCTTT.

The chain has TRBV30 and TRBJ1-3; 7 bases agree with TRBD1. Trimming removed 5 bases from V and 0 bases from J; junction bases left unmatched: 4. CDR3 length: 14 amino acids. Germline CDR1 and CDR2: GTSNPN and SVGIG (reference sequence). This chain's CDR3 is CAWDRAASGNTIYF. The DNA of the CDR3 is TGTGCCTGGGACAGGGCAGCCTCTGGAAACACCATATATTTT.

In the case of this clone: This sample also contains other DNA sequences that code for the same CDR3. The J gene is TRBJ2-2, the V gene TRBV6-4; D might be TRBD2 (5 bases). V gave up 4 bases and J gave up 5 bases, with 8 bases separating them. This CDR3 is built from 13 residues. From germline, CDR1 is MRHNA and CDR2 SNTAGT. The CDR3 sequence is CASSVGGTGELFF. In DNA form, the CDR3 reads TGTGCCAGCAGTGTTGGAGGAACCGGGGAGCTGTTTTTT.

The chain uses TRBV9 and TRBJ2-2; 8 positions match TRBD2. The CDR3 covers 16 residues. From germline, CDR1 is SGDLS and CDR2 YYNGEE. The J segment lost 4 bases and the V segment lost 0 bases, leaving 5 bases of the junction unmatched. The CDR3 sequence: CASSVEPGGVTGELFF. Here the CDR3 DNA reads TGTGCCAGCAGCGTAGAGCCGGGAGGGGTCACCGGGGAGCTGTTTTTT.

The V call is TRBV19, the J call TRBJ2-7; maybe TRBD1 (6 bases). This CDR3 contains 14 residues. V lost 3 bases to trimming and J lost 4 bases, with 13 bases between them. Germline V CDR1 and CDR2: LNHDA, SQIVND (reference sequence). CDR3 sequence: CASSIAWGRYEQYF. CDR3 coding DNA: TGTGCCAGTAGTATCGCGTGGGGGCGATACGAGCAGTACTTC.

This clone appeared many times. V usage is TRBV6-1 and J usage is TRBJ1-5; maybe TRBD1 (6 bases). Per the germline V gene, CDR1 is MNHNS and CDR2 is SASEGT. Deletions cut 10 bases from V and 10 bases from J, with 23 bases between. The CDR3 spans 14 residues. The CDR3 coding sequence is TGTGCCACCAGCCGGGACACCGTAAGTGATCCCCAGCATTTT. As protein: CATSRDTVSDPQHF.

The chain joins TRBV4-1 to TRBJ2-1; D remains ambiguous. Between the trimmed V and J ends, which lost 5 bases and 10 bases, there was a span of 12 bases. The CDR3 spans 12 residues. From germline, CDR1 is MGHRA and CDR2 YSYEKL. Written as DNA, the CDR3 is TGCGCCAGCAGCTACGCACTCGGGGAGCAGTTCTTC. Translated, it gives CASSYALGEQFF.

This clone was seen a few times. This chain joins TRBV2 and TRBJ1-1, with 8 bases that match TRBD1. This CDR3 is built from 16 residues. With 6 bases clipped from V and 6 bases from J, the junction kept 15 bases outside the gene matches. Germline V gene lookup returns CDR1 SNHLY and CDR2 FYNNEI. This CDR3 is CASRRNDRGIIAEAFF. The CDR3 coding sequence is TGTGCCAGCAGAAGAAACGACAGGGGTATAATCGCTGAAGCTTTCTTT.

This clone was found once. The V and J genes are TRBV5-1 and TRBJ1-6, with a tentative D call TRBD1 (6 bases). The V gene lost 4 bases and the J gene lost 10 bases, with 15 bases spanning the gap. Germline CDR1 reads SGHRS; CDR2 reads YFSETQ. This CDR3 contains 14 residues. CDR3 in amino acids: CASSEDPGGSPLHF. The CDR3 DNA is TGCGCCAGCAGCGAGGACCCTGGGGGCTCACCCCTCCACTTT.

The V gene is TRBV30, the J gene TRBJ1-5; D is perhaps TRBD1 (5 bases). CDR1 is GTSNPN and CDR2 is SVGIG in the germline V gene (reference sequence). CDR3 size: 16 residues. With 2 bases removed from V and 5 bases from J, the gap between germline ends came to 19 bases. The CDR3 region has the DNA TGTGCCTGGAGTCACAGGCTTTCGCGGGGGTATCAGCCCCAGCATTTT. Translated: CAWSHRLSRGYQPQHF.

This chain joins TRBV5-1 and TRBJ2-3, with D perhaps given as TRBD1 or TRBD2 (6 bases each). The CDR3 covers 15 residues. Germline assignment: CDR1 SGHRS and CDR2 YFSETQ. V was trimmed by 0 bases and J by 6 bases, leaving 14 bases between them. The CDR3, as DNA: TGCGCCAGCAGCTTGGACGGGGGCCCTGTTGATACGCAGTATTTT. This translates into CASSLDGGPVDTQYF.

In this sample, this clone turned up many times. DNA for the CDR3: TGCGCCAGCAGCTTATGGACATTTACGGGGACCGGGGAGCTGTTTTTT. It specifies CASSLWTFTGTGELFF. The chain is built from TRBV5-1 and TRBJ2-2, with D perhaps matching TRBD1 or TRBD2 (5 bases each). The germline V gene has CDR1 SGHRS and CDR2 YFSETQ. This CDR3 is 16 amino acids long. Deletions cut 2 bases from V and 5 bases from J, with 16 bases between.

This clone was seen a few times. The chain carries TRBV9 and TRBJ1-2, with a weak D call TRBD1 (6 bases). The CDR3 sequence is 12 residues long. Trimming pared 0 bases from V and 8 bases from J, leaving 8 bases between. Germline V gives CDR1 SGDLS, CDR2 YYNGEE. The CDR3 spells CASSVDGGGYTF. The CDR3 bases are TGTGCCAGCAGCGTAGATGGGGGCGGCTACACCTTC.